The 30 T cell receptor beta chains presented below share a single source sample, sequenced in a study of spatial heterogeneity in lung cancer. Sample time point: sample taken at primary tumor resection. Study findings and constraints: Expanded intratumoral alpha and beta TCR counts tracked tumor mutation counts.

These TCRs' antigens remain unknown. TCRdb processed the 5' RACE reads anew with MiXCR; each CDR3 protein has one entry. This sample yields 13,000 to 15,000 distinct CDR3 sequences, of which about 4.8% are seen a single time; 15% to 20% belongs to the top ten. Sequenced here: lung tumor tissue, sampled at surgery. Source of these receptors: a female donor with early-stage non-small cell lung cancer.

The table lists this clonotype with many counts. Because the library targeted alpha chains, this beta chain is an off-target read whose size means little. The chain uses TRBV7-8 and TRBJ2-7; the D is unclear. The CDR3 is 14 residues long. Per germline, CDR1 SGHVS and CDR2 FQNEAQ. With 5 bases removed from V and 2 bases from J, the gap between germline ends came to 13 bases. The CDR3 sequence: CASSLLTGAYEQYF. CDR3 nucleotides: TGTGCCAGCAGCCTCCTCACGGGCGCCTACGAGCAGTACTTC.

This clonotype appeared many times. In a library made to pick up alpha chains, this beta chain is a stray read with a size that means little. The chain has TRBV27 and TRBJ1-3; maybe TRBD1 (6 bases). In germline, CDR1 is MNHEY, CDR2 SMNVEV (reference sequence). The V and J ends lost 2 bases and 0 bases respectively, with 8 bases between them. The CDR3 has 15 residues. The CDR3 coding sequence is TGTGCCAGCAGTTTAAGGGGGGTCTCTGGAAACACCATATATTTT. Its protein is CASSLRGVSGNTIYF.

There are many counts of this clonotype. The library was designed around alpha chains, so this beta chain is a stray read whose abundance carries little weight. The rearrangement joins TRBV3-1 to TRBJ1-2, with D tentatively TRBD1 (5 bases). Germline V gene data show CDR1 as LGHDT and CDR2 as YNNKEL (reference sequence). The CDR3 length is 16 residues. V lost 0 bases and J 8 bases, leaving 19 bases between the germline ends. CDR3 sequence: CASSQDLQTETMGYTF. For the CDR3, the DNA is TGTGCCAGCAGCCAAGATCTTCAGACAGAAACTATGGGCTACACCTTC.

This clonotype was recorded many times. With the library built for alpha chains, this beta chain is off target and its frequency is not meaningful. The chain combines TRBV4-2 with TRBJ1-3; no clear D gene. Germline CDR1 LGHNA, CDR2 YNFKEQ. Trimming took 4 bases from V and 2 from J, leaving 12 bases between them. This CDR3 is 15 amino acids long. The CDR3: CASSPAPGTGNTIYF. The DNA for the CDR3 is TGTGCCAGCAGCCCCGCACCGGGGACTGGAAACACCATATATTTT.

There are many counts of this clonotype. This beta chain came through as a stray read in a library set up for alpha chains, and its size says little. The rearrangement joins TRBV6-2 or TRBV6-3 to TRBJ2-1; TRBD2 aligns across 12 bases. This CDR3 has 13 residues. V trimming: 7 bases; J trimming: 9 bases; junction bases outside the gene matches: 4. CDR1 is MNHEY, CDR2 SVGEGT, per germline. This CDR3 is CASKSSGGAEQFF. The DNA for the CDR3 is TGTGCCAGCAAGTCTAGCGGGGGGGCTGAGCAGTTCTTC.

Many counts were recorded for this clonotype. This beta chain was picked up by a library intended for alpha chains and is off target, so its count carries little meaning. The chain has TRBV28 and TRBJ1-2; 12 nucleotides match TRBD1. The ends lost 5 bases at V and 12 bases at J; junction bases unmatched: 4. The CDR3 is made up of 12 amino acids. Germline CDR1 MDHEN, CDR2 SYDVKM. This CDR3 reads CASSPGQGANTF. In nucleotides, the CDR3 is TGTGCCAGCAGTCCGGGACAGGGGGCGAACACCTTC.

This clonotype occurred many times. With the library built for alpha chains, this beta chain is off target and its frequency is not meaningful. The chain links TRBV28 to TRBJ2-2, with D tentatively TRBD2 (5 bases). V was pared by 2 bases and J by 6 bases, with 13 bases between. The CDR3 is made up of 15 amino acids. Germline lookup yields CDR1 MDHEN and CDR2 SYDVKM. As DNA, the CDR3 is TGTGCCAGCAGTTTAGAGAGGGCCATACCCGGGGAGCTGTTTTTT. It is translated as CASSLERAIPGELFF.

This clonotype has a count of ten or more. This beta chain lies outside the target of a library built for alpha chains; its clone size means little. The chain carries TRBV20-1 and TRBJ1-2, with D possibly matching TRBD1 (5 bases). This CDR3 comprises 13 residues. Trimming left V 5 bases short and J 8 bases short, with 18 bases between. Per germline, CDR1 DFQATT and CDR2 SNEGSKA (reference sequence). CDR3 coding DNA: TGCAGTGCTGCCTCTGAGCAGGGTGACGGCTACACCTTC. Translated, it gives CSAASEQGDGYTF.

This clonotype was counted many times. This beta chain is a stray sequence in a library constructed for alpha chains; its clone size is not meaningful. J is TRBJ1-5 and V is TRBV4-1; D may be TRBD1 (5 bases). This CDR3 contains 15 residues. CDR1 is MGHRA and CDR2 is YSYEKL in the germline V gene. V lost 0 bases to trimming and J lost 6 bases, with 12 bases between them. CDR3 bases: TGCGCCAGCAGCCAAGATGACAGTCCTGGTCAGCCCCAGCATTTT. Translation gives CASSQDDSPGQPQHF.

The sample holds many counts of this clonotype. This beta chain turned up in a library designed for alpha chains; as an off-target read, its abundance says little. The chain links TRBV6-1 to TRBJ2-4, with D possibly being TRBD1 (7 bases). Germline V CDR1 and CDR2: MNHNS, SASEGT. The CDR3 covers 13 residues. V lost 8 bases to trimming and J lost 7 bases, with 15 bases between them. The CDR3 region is CASERAGGNIQYF. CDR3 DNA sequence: TGTGCCAGCGAAAGGGCAGGGGGGAACATTCAGTACTTC.

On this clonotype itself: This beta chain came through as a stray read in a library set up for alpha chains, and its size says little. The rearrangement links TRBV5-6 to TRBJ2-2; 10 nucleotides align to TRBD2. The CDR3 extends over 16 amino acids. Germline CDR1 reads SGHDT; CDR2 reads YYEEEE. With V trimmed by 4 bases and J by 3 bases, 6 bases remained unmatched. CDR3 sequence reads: CASSGGTSAYTGELFF. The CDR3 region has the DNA TGTGCCAGCAGCGGCGGGACTAGCGCTTACACCGGGGAGCTGTTTTTT.

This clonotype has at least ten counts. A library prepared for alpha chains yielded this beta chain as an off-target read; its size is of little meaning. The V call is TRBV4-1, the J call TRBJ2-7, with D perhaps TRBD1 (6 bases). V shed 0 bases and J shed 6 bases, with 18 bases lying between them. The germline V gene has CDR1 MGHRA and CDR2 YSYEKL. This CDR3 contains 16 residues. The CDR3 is CASSQDPTGTFPEQYF. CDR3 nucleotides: TGCGCCAGCAGCCAAGACCCCACAGGGACGTTCCCCGAGCAGTACTTC.

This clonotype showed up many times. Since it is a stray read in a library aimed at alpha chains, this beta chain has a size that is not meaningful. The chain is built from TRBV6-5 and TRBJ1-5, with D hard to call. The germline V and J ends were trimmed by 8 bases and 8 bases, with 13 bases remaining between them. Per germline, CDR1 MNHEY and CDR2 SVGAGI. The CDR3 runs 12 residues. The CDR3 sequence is CASDRGPEPQHF. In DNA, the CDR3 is TGTGCCAGCGATCGTGGTCCGGAGCCCCAGCATTTT.

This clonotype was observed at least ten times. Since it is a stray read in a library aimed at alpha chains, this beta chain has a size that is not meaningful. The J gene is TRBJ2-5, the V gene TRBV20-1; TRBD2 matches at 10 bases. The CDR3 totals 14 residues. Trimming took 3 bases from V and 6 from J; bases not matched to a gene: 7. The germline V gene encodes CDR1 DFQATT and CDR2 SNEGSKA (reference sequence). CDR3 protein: CSASPTSGEKTQYF. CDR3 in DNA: TGCAGTGCTAGCCCCACTAGCGGGGAAAAGACCCAGTACTTC.

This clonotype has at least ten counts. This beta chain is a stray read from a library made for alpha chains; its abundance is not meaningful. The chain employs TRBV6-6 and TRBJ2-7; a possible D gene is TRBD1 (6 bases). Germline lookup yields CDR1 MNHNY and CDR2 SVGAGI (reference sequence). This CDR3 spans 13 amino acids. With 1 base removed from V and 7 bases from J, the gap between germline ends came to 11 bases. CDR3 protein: CASSYYGQLEQYF. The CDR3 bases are TGTGCCAGCAGTTACTACGGACAGCTTGAGCAGTACTTC.

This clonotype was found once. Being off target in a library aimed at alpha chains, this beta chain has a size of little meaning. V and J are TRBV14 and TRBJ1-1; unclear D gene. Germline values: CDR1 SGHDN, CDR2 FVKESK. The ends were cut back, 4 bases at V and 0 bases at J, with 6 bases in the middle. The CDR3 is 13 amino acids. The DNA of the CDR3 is TGTGCCAGCAGCCTCGCCATGAACACTGAAGCTTTCTTT. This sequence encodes CASSLAMNTEAFF.

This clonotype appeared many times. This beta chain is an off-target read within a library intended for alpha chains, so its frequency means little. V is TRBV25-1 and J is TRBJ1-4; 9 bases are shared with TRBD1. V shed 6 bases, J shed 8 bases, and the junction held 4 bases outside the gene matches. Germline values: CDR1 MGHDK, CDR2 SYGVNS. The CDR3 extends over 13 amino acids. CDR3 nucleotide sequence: TGTGCCAGCAGGGGACAGGGTGGGGAAAAACTGTTTTTT. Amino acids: CASRGQGGEKLFF.

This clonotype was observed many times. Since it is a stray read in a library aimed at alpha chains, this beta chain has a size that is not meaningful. Written as DNA, the CDR3 is TGTGCCAGCAGCTTAGAGACCGGACAGGGACGAGAGACCCAGTACTTC. Its protein is CASSLETGQGRETQYF. V gene TRBV11-2 combines with J gene TRBJ2-5; 8 nucleotides agree with TRBD1. J lost 4 bases, V lost 0 bases, and 7 bases had no gene match. This CDR3 has 16 amino acids. CDR1 and CDR2 (germline): SGHAT, FQNNGV.

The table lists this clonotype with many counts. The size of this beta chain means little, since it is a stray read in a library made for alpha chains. The CDR3 bases are TGTGCCAGCAGGGGTCCGGACAAGAACACCGGGGAGCTGTTTTTT. Protein product: CASRGPDKNTGELFF. The rearrangement uses TRBV6-1 and TRBJ2-2; possibly TRBD1 for D (5 bases). Germline values: CDR1 MNHNS, CDR2 SASEGT. This CDR3 region has 15 residues. V lost 6 bases, J lost 1 base, and 12 bases lay in between.

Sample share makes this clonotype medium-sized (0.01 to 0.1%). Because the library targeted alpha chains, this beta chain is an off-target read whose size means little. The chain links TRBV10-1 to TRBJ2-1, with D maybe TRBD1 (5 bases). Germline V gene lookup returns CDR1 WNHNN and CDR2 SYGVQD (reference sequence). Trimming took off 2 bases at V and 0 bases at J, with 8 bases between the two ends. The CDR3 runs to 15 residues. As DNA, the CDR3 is TGCGCCAGCAGTGAGGACAGCCTCTCCTACAATGAGCAGTTCTTC. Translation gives CASSEDSLSYNEQFF.

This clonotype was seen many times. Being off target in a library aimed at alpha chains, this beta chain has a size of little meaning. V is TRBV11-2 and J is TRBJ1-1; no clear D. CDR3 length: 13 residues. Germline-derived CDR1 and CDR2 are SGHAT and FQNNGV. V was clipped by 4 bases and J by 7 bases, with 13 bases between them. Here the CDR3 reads CASSSRNIFEAFF. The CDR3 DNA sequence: TGTGCCAGCAGCTCAAGGAACATTTTTGAAGCTTTCTTT.

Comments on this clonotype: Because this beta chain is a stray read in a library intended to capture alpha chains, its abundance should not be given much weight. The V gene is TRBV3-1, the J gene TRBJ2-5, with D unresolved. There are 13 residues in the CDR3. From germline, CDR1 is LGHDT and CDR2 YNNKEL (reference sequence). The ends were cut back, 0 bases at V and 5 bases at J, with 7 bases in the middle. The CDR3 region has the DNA TGTGCCAGCAGCCAAGATGGTCGGGAGACCCAGTACTTC. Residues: CASSQDGRETQYF.

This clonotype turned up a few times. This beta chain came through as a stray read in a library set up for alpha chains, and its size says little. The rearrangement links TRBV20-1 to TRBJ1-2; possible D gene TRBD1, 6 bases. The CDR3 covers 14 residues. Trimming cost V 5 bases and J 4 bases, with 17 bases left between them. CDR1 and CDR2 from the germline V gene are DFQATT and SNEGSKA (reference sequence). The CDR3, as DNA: TGCAGTGCTGGAACCCCGGGGGCCCTCTATGGCTACACCTTC. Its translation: CSAGTPGALYGYTF.

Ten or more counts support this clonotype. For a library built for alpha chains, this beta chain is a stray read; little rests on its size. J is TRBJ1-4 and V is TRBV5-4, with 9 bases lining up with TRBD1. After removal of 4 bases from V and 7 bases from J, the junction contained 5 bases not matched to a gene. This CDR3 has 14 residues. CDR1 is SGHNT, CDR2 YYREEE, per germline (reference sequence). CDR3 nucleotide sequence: TGTGCCAGCAGCGCGGGACAGGGTGGTGAAAAACTGTTTTTT. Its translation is CASSAGQGGEKLFF.

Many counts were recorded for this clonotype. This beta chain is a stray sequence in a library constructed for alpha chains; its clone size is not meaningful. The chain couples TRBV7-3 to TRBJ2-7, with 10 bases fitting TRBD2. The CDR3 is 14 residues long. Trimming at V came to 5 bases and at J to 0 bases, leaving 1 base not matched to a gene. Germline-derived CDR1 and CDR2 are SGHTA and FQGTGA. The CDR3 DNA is TGTGCCAGCAGCCCTAGCGGGGGCTCCTACGAGCAGTACTTC. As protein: CASSPSGGSYEQYF.

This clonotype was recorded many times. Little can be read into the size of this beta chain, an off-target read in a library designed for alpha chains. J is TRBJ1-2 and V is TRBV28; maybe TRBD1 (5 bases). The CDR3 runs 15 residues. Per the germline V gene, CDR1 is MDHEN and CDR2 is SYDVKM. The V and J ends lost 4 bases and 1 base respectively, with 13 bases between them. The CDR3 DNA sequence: TGTGCCAGCAGTTCACGATCAGGGATTAACTATGGCTACACCTTC. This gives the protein CASSSRSGINYGYTF.

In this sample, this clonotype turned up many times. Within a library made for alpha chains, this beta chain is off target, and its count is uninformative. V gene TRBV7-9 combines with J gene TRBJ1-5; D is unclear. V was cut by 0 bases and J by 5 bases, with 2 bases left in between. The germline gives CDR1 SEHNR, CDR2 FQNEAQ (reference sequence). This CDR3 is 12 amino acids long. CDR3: CASSLADQPQHF. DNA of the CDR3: TGTGCCAGCAGCTTAGCAGATCAGCCCCAGCATTTT.

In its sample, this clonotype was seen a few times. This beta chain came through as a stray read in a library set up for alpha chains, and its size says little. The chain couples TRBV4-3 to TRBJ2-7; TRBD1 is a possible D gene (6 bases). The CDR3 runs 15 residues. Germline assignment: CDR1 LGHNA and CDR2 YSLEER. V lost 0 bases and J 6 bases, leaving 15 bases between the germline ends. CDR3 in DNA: TGCGCCAGCAGCCAAGAATGGGGGCCGTCGGGCGAGCAGTACTTC. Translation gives CASSQEWGPSGEQYF.

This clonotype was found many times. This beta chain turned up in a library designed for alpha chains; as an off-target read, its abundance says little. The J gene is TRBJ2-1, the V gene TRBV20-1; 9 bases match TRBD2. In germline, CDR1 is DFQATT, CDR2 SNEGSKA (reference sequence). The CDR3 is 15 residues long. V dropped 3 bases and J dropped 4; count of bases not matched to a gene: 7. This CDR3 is CSASLQRGVYNEQFF. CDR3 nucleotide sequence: TGCAGTGCTAGTCTTCAGCGGGGGGTTTACAATGAGCAGTTCTTC.

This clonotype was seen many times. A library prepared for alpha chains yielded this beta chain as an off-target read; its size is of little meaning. The CDR3 DNA sequence: TGCGCCAGCAGCCAAGAACATATCGACTATGGCTACACCTTC. It yields the protein CASSQEHIDYGYTF. This rearrangement joins TRBV4-3 to TRBJ1-2; D is uncertain. Germline loops: CDR1 LGHNA, CDR2 YSLEER. With 0 bases removed from V and 3 bases from J, the gap between germline ends came to 8 bases. CDR3 length: 14 residues.